The rows below give T cell receptor beta chains drawn from one sample of a study of cytomegalovirus exposure and HLA in healthy donors. The assay was immunoSEQ multiplex PCR, and TCRdb's table has in-frame clones only and misses some. In the table there are about 92,000 clones, approximately 70% of which are singletons. The sequencing input was PBMCs. The receptors here all came from a man aged 45-65 years in good health and CMV-seronegative. Both conserved end residues are part of each CDR3. A D gene is named only where the DNA matches it firmly. Where a row states a size, it is once, few, many or the class of an expanded clone; other rows omit it.

TRBD1 NA TRBJ2-1 TRBV19 TGTGCCAGTAGTATAGGGGTCTTTCAGGGGGACAACACGCGGGAGCAGTTCTTC CASSIGVFQGDNTREQFF
NA NA TRBJ2-7 TRBV9 TGTGCCAGCAGCGTAGGTGGAGGGAGATCCTACGAGCAGTACTTC CASSVGGGRSYEQYF
TRBD2 few TRBJ2-1 TRBV7-8 TGTGCCAGCAGCTTGCGCCGGAGTTCTAGCGGGGTCTACAATGAGCAGTTCTTC CASSLRRSSSGVYNEQFF
TRBD1 NA TRBJ2-6 TRBV10-3 TGTGCCATCAGAACACAGGGGGCGCCCACCTCTGGGGCCAACGTCCTGACTTTC CAIRTQGAPTSGANVLTF
TRBD1 NA TRBJ2-5 TRBV10-3 TGTGCCATCAGAACGGACAGGGGAGCCGAGACCCAGTACTTC CAIRTDRGAETQYF
TRBD1 NA TRBJ2-7 TRBV29-1 TGCAGCGTTCAGACAGGGGTCTACGAGCAGTACTTC CSVQTGVYEQYF
TRBD1 NA TRBJ1-1 TRBV2 TGTGCCAGCAGGGCGGACAGGGAAGGAGGGGGCACTGAAGCTTTCTTT CASRADREGGGTEAFF
NA once TRBJ1-1 TRBV4-3 TGCGCCAGCACAACGGGGGCTGAAGCTTTCTTT CASTTGAEAFF
TRBD2 NA TRBJ2-3 TRBV9 TGTGCCAGCAGCGTAATAGCGGGCCCCCCCGCAGATACGCAGTATTTT CASSVIAGPPADTQYF
TRBD2 NA TRBJ2-3 TRBV7-2 TGTGCCAGCAGCTTCCTAGCGGGTCCCGATACGCAGTATTTT CASSFLAGPDTQYF
TRBD2 NA TRBJ2-3 TRBV10-3 TGTGCCATCAGTGATAGAACTAGCGGAACTAGCACAGATACGCAGTATTTT CAISDRTSGTSTDTQYF
TRBD2 NA TRBJ2-7 TRBV7-6 TGTGCCAGCAGCTTAGCTAGCGGGGGGGCCTACGAGCAGTACTTC CASSLASGGAYEQYF
NA NA TRBJ2-7 TRBV6-5 TGTGCCAGCAGTTCCTGGACTACCAGCTACGAGCAGTACTTC CASSSWTTSYEQYF
NA NA TRBJ2-7 TRBV19 TGTGCCAGTAGTATCGGGCAGGGTGGGGAGCAGTACTTC CASSIGQGGEQYF
NA NA TRBJ2-3 TRBV29-1 TGCAGCGTTACCCCAGCGAGCACAGATACGCAGTATTTT CSVTPASTDTQYF
NA NA TRBJ2-1 TRBV11-2 TGTGCCAGCAGCTTAGACCGGGACAATGAGCAGTTCTTC CASSLDRDNEQFF
TRBD1 once TRBJ1-2 TRBV19 TGTGCCAGTAGTATCCGGACAGGGCTCTATGGCTACACCTTC CASSIRTGLYGYTF
TRBD1 NA TRBJ2-7 TRBV5-1 TGCGCCAGCAGCTTGGGTGGCCTGCGGGACAGGGCCTCCTACGAGCAGTACTTC CASSLGGLRDRASYEQYF
NA NA TRBJ1-6 TRBV2 TGTGCCAGCAGTGTAGTACAGAATAATTCACCCCTCCACTTT CASSVVQNNSPLHF
TRBD2 NA TRBJ2-7 TRBV30 TGTGCCTGGAGAACTAGCGGGGCTGGCGAGCAGTACTTC CAWRTSGAGEQYF
TRBD1 NA TRBJ2-2 TRBV5-8 TGTGCCAGCAGCTCCTCCGGGACAGGGCTGTTTTTT CASSSSGTGLFF
NA few TRBJ2-7 TRBV4-1 TGCGCCAGCAGCCAAGCCCTAGGGGGCGCGGGGTACGAGCAGTACTTC CASSQALGGAGYEQYF
NA NA TRBJ2-1 TRBV5-1 TGCGCCAGCAGCTTGAGCACCTACAATGAGCAGTTCTTC CASSLSTYNEQFF
TRBD1 NA TRBJ1-5 TRBV30 TGTGCCTGGAGTCCTATGGACAGGGGCGGAGAGGGAAATCAGCCCCAGCATTTT CAWSPMDRGGEGNQPQHF
NA NA TRBJ2-5 TRBV7-2 TGTGCCAGCAGGACAAGCCGCCAAGAGACCCAGTACTTC CASRTSRQETQYF
TRBD1 NA TRBJ1-4 TRBV2 TGTGCCAGCAGGAAAACAGGGGGCGGATATTTT CASRKTGGGYF
NA NA TRBJ1-1 TRBV2 TGTGCCAGCAGCCGCTTACCAGTGGTGAACACTGAAGCTTTCTTT CASSRLPVVNTEAFF
NA NA TRBJ1-2 TRBV9 TGTGCCAGCAGCGTAGAGCCTTCGGGGGAGGGGAGCTATGGCTACACCTTC CASSVEPSGEGSYGYTF
NA once TRBJ2-3 TRBV4-2 TGTGCCAGCAGCCAATTTACAGGCACAGATACGCAGTATTTT CASSQFTGTDTQYF
NA few TRBJ1-2 TRBV21-1 TGTGCCAGCAGTTACCGGACAGGGGGCGCGGGGGGCTACACCTTC CASSYRTGGAGGYTF
NA NA TRBJ2-2 TRBV7-2 TGTGCCAGCAGCTTAGCCAGGGGCGACACCGGGGAGCTGTTTTTT CASSLARGDTGELFF
TRBD1 NA TRBJ2-7 TRBV5-6 TGTGCCAGCAGCTCGACCGGGACAGGGTGGAGAGTGGACTCCTACGAGCAGTACTTC CASSSTGTGWRVDSYEQYF